This entry features one T cell receptor beta chain sequence. These data originate in a study of blood T cells in healthy people across ages. The CDR3 consists of 13 residues. The V end lost 0 bases, the J end lost 0 bases, and 5 bases lay between the germline ends. In germline, CDR1 is DFQATT, CDR2 SNEGSKA (reference sequence). The use of a sample-barcoded 5' primer and a J-beta primer mix characterized a second PCR of about 7 to 12 cycles. TCRdb called the 5' RACE reads again in MiXCR, with one record for every CDR3 protein. The sample has more than 550,000 distinct CDR3 sequences; over 20% are singletons.

Sequenced input: blood. V and J are TRBV20-1 and TRBJ1-2, with no clear D. This receptor was obtained from a man between 65 and 85 years old in good health. CDR3 in DNA: TGCAGTGCTAGAGAGGGTGCTAACTATGGCTACACCTTC. It yields the protein CSAREGANYGYTF.